These 11 T cell receptor beta chains share one sample of origin, sequenced in a study of chemoradiotherapy in HPV16-positive cancers. TCRdb's copy holds only in-frame clones and misses some; the assay was immunoSEQ multiplex PCR. The sample holds 40,000 to 65,000 clones, under 95% seen once. The starting material was blood, obtained from a patient who underwent chemoradiotherapy. All receptors come from a human donor with HPV-associated anogenital cancer.

This clone was counted only a few times. The V and J genes are TRBV30 and TRBJ1-5; the D gene is possibly TRBD1 (5 bases). The ends were cut back, 4 bases at V and 4 bases at J, with 11 bases in the middle. CDR1 is GTSNPN and CDR2 is SVGIG in the germline V gene (reference sequence). This CDR3 spans 13 amino acids. This CDR3 is CAWTPGGNQPQHF. The DNA of the CDR3 is TGTGCCTGGACTCCCGGGGGGAATCAGCCCCAGCATTTT.

A remark on this clone: Compared with germline, one end of the junction differs, possibly owing to a read error. The rearrangement joins TRBV11-2 to TRBJ1-2; D may be TRBD1 (5 bases). This CDR3 region has 12 residues. Germline assignment: CDR1 SGHAT and CDR2 FQNNGV. The CDR3 DNA reads as TGTGCCAGCAGCTTAAATTTGGCGGGGCAACGCTTC. Encoded protein: CASSLNLAGQRF.

The chain recombines TRBV15 with TRBJ2-5; TRBD1 aligns across 7 bases. The CDR3 loop spans 17 amino acids. J gave up 1 base and V 1 base, and 9 bases lay outside the gene matches. Germline values: CDR1 LNHNV, CDR2 YYDKDF (reference sequence). The CDR3 DNA follows: TGTGCCACCAGCAGAGGCATACAGGGGACCTTCCAAGAGACCCAGTACTTC. Translation: CATSRGIQGTFQETQYF.

The chain links TRBV29-1 to TRBJ2-4; 9 positions agree with TRBD2. With V trimmed by 1 base and J by 3 bases, 7 bases remained unmatched. CDR3 length: 16 amino acids. The germline V gene encodes CDR1 SQVTM and CDR2 ANQGSEA. CDR3 bases: TGCAGCGTTGAAGGTTTAGCGGGAGTTGACAAAAACATTCAGTACTTC. It is translated as CSVEGLAGVDKNIQYF. The full variable domain, completed using reference TRBV29-1 and TRBJ2-4, is SAVISQKPSRDICQRGTSLTIQCQVDSQVTMMFWYRQQPGQSLTLIATANQGSEATYESGFVIDKFPISRPNLTFSTLTVSNMSPEDSSIYLCSVEGLAGVDKNIQYFGAGTRLSVL.

This clone was observed a few times. The chain uses TRBV5-6 and TRBJ2-1; perhaps TRBD2 as D (5 bases). CDR3 size: 16 residues. Germline-derived CDR1 and CDR2 are SGHDT and YYEEEE. Between the trimmed V and J ends, which lost 3 bases and 0 bases, there was a span of 13 bases. The CDR3 is CASSSPEGSSYNEQFF. The CDR3 nucleotides are TGTGCCAGCAGCTCCCCTGAGGGCAGCTCCTACAATGAGCAGTTCTTC.

In this sample, this clone turned up a few times. The V call is TRBV9, the J call TRBJ2-7, with D uncertain. This CDR3 comprises 12 residues. Germline V CDR1 and CDR2: SGDLS, YYNGEE. Deletions cut 4 bases from V and 2 bases from J, with 7 bases between. CDR3 region: CASSSGAYEQYF. The DNA for the CDR3 is TGTGCCAGCAGCTCAGGTGCCTACGAGCAGTACTTC.

The chain couples TRBV11-2 to TRBJ2-1; 7 nucleotides line up with TRBD1. The germline V gene encodes CDR1 SGHAT and CDR2 FQNNGV. Trimming took 5 bases from V and 5 from J; bases not matched to a gene: 3. This CDR3 comprises 13 residues. CDR3 DNA sequence: TGTGCCAGCAGCCCACAGGGGAACAATGAGCAGTTCTTC. Translating it yields CASSPQGNNEQFF.

The gene calls are TRBV11-3 and TRBJ1-1, with D perhaps matching TRBD1 (6 bases). Germline values: CDR1 SGHNT, CDR2 YENEEA. V was pared by 6 bases and J by 3 bases, with 11 bases between. This CDR3 is built from 13 residues. In nucleotides, the CDR3 is TGTGCCAGCAGTCATGAGGGGGACACTGAAGCTTTCTTT. Amino acid sequence: CASSHEGDTEAFF.

The table lists this clone with a few counts. V is TRBV5-1 and J is TRBJ2-7; no clear D. This CDR3 comprises 14 residues. Per germline, CDR1 SGHRS and CDR2 YFSETQ. With 0 bases removed from V and 6 bases from J, the gap between germline ends came to 13 bases. The CDR3 nucleotides read TGCGCCAGCAGCTTGGTCTTAGAATCCAGCGAGCAGTACTTC. This gives the protein CASSLVLESSEQYF.

The V and J genes are TRBV5-1 and TRBJ2-3, with D maybe TRBD1 (6 bases). With 1 base removed from V and 5 bases from J, the gap between germline ends came to 11 bases. There are 14 residues in the CDR3. Per germline, CDR1 SGHRS and CDR2 YFSETQ. CDR3 nucleotide sequence: TGCGCCAGCAGCTTGCACAGGGAGAGAGATACGCAGTATTTT. It specifies CASSLHRERDTQYF.

The CDR3 sequence: CASSQELTAKNIQYF. The CDR3 nucleotides read TGCGCCAGCAGCCAAGAACTCACAGCCAAAAACATTCAGTACTTC. This sequence joins TRBV4-3 and TRBJ2-4; D gene unclear. This CDR3 is built from 15 residues. V lost 0 bases to trimming and J lost 0 bases, with 6 bases between them. Germline V CDR1 and CDR2: LGHNA, YSLEER.